This T cell receptor (beta chain) was obtained from a study of T cell changes during pregnancy in multiple sclerosis. This clone came up once. The table came from immunoSEQ multiplex PCR; TCRdb's copy has only in-frame clones and leaves some out. The data contain about 20,000 clones, 85% to 90% of them singletons. Looked up from germline, CDR1 is MNHNS and CDR2 is SASEGT. The CDR3 extends over 15 amino acids. Trimming removed 10 bases from V and 0 bases from J; junction bases left unmatched: 10. The V gene is TRBV6-1, the J gene TRBJ2-3; 7 positions agree with TRBD2. This clonotype was sampled from a female donor in good health, enrolled as a control in a pregnancy study. Sample: CD8+ T cells from peripheral blood mononuclear cells, taken in the third trimester of pregnancy. The CDR3 sequence is CAIQNLGGSTDTQYF. DNA for the CDR3: TGTGCCATCCAGAATTTGGGGGGGAGCACAGATACGCAGTATTTT.